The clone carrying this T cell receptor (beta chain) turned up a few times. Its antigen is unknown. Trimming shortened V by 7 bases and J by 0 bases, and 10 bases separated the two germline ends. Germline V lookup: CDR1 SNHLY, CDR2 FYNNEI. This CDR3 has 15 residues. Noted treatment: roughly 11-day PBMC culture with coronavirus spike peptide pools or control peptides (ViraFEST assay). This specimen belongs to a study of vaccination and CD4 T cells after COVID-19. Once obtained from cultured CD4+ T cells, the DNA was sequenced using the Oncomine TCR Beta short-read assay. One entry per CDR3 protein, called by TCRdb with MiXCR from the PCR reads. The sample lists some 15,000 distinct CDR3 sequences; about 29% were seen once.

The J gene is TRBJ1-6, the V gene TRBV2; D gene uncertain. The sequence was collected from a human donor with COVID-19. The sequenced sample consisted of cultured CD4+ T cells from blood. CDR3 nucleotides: TGTGCCAGCAAAGAGACTAGCTCCTATAATTCACCCCTCCACTTT. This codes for CASKETSSYNSPLHF.